The T cell receptor (beta chain) under discussion was sequenced for a study of Ad26.COV2.S vaccination and SARS-CoV-2 variants. The study, taken as a whole, reports: Ad26.COV2.S recipients had broader spike-specific TCRs (P = 0.0014).

This CDR3 has 13 amino acids. Trimming pared 8 bases from V and 3 bases from J, leaving 10 bases between. Germline CDR1 SGHTA, CDR2 FQGTGA. Treatment reported: 15 to 20 received Ad26.COV2.S at low or high dose, single or two shots; about 5 received placebo; per-sample allocation not given. Collection of the samples took place on day 63 after the first injection of vaccine or placebo. Produced via immunoSEQ multiplex PCR; TCRdb's table is partial and in-frame only. The sample lists fewer than 500,000 clones, 89% seen once, with about 2.5% in the top ten. As concerns this clone: Its antigen is unidentified.

The V call is TRBV7-3, the J call TRBJ2-2, with a possible D match to TRBD2 (6 bases). The sequences come from peripheral blood, collected in a trial of Ad26.COV2.S vaccine versus placebo. The receptor was isolated from a person between 18 and 65 years old who received the Ad26.COV2.S COVID-19 vaccine or a placebo. The CDR3 sequence is CASGTGDTGELFF. In nucleotides, the CDR3 is TGTGCCAGCGGAACGGGGGACACCGGGGAGCTGTTTTTT.